This T cell receptor (beta chain) emerged from a study of blood T cell repertoires in COVID-19. About the study: PBMCs, B-cell-depleted T cells, or T cells provided the cDNA or gDNA that made up the material.

The germline V gene has CDR1 SGHRS and CDR2 YFSETQ. The J segment lost 3 bases and the V segment lost 4 bases, leaving 4 bases of the junction unmatched. CDR3 length: 14 residues. Original processing notes: Estimates of nucleated cell counts were drawn from the amplification of reference gene primers. The table came from immunoSEQ multiplex PCR; TCRdb's copy has only in-frame clones and leaves some out. V and J calls and clone size are as listed in that table; D and trimming were resolved from the DNA. This sample has around 400,000 clones, with approximately 89% found just once. Cohorts were assigned according to the clinical history that participants reported.

The sequencing sample was made of PBMCs or T cells enriched from blood (not recorded which). The V call is TRBV5-1, the J call TRBJ2-7, with 10 bases matching TRBD1. The sequence came from a woman between 40 and 55 years old who had been exposed to COVID-19. In DNA form, the CDR3 reads TGCGCCAGCAGCCCCAGGGACAGGGGCTACGAGCAGTACTTC. The encoded protein is CASSPRDRGYEQYF.